This TCR beta chain was captured in a study of blood T cells in healthy people across ages. With a J-beta primer mix and a sample-barcoded 5' primer, a second PCR ran about 6 to 11 cycles. A single record per CDR3 protein comes from TCRdb applying MiXCR to the 5' RACE reads. The table records hundreds of thousands of distinct CDR3 sequences, around 42% of them present only once. Germline values: CDR1 SQVTM, CDR2 ANQGSEA. The CDR3 contains 11 residues. This clonotype was detected a few times. Sequenced: blood. The V and J genes are TRBV29-1 and TRBJ2-5; TRBD1 aligns across 8 bases. The DNA end favors TRBJ2-7, so the J call may be wrong. The sequence came from a man aged 60 to 75 in good health. DNA of the CDR3: TGCAGCGCCGCACAGGGGGGCGAGCAGTACTTC. It is translated as CSAAQGGEQYF.